These T cell receptor beta chains were read from a single sample in a study of blood T cells in healthy people across ages. TCRdb reprocessed the 5' RACE reads with MiXCR, giving one entry per CDR3 protein. The sample contains about 680,000 distinct CDR3 sequences, roughly 49% of which appear only once. Sequencing was performed on blood. The receptors come from a woman aged 60-75 years in good health. CDR3s include the opening cysteine and the closing phenylalanine or tryptophan. Fields, in order: V gene, D gene, clone size, J gene, CDR3 protein, CDR3 DNA. A D gene is named only where the DNA matches it firmly. Only some rows state a clone size, as once, few, many or a class for expanded clones.

TRBV5-1	TRBD2	-	TRBJ2-5	CASSGLAGDQETQYF	TGCGCCAGCTCTGGACTAGCGGGGGATCAAGAGACCCAGTACTTC
TRBV5-1	-	-	TRBJ2-1	CASDFGAARFF	TGCGCCAGCGATTTCGGGGCCGCTCGGTTCTTC
TRBV28	TRBD1	-	TRBJ1-6	CASSSGQGNSPPHF	TGTGCCAGCAGTTCGGGACAGGGCAACTCACCCCCCCACTTT
TRBV5-1	-	-	TRBJ2-5	CAGSLSTGPQETQYF	TGCGCCGGCAGCCTATCGACAGGACCCCAAGAGACCCAGTACTTC
TRBV6-2/TRBV6-3	TRBD2	-	TRBJ2-2	CASIRLAGDSTGELFF	TGTGCCAGCATTAGACTAGCGGGAGATAGTACCGGGGAGCTGTTTTTT
TRBV4-3	TRBD1	-	TRBJ2-7	CASSQEWQGAYEQYF	TGCGCCAGCAGCCAAGAATGGCAGGGGGCCTACGAGCAGTACTTC
TRBV7-2	TRBD2	few	TRBJ2-5	CASSFVVSAGYSYNEQYF	TGTGCCAGCAGCTTCGTAGTCTCAGCGGGGTACTCCTACAATGAGCAGTACTTC
TRBV28	-	-	TRBJ1-4	CASSLGSGATNEKLFF	TGTGCCAGCAGTTTAGGTTCGGGAGCGACTAATGAAAAACTGTTTTTT
TRBV3-1	-	-	TRBJ2-5	CASSQSGIWETQYF	TGTGCCAGCAGCCAATCTGGGATTTGGGAGACCCAGTACTTC
TRBV20-1	-	-	TRBJ1-1	CSATDSKVTEAFF	TGCAGTGCTACGGACAGTAAAGTAACTGAAGCTTTCTTT
TRBV29-1	-	-	TRBJ2-1	CSVEGELDEQFF	TGCAGCGTGGAGGGAGAATTGGATGAGCAGTTCTTC
TRBV10-3	TRBD1	-	TRBJ1-1	CAISPKQGANTEAFF	TGTGCCATCAGCCCCAAACAGGGGGCGAATACTGAAGCTTTCTTT
TRBV5-4	TRBD2	-	TRBJ2-7	CASKISGNSYEQYF	TGTGCCAGCAAGATTAGCGGGAACTCCTACGAGCAGTACTTC
TRBV4-3	-	-	TRBJ2-5	CASSQETGAYSQETQYF	TGCGCCAGCAGCCAGGAGACAGGAGCCTACTCTCAGGAGACCCAGTACTTC
TRBV5-6	TRBD2	-	TRBJ2-1	CASSPSGLGGHEQFF	TGTGCCAGCAGCCCTAGCGGGTTGGGGGGCCATGAGCAGTTCTTC
TRBV3-1	-	-	TRBJ2-7	CASSPTSRESYNEQYF	TGTGCCAGCAGCCCAACATCTAGAGAAAGCTACAATGAGCAGTACTTC
TRBV30	-	once	TRBJ1-1	CAWSVPPRAAFF	TGTGCCTGGAGTGTACCCCCCCGCGCAGCTTTCTTT
TRBV29-1	-	-	TRBJ2-7	CSVYVRGYEQYF	TGCAGCGTTTATGTACGAGGCTACGAGCAGTACTTC
TRBV7-2	-	-	TRBJ2-7	CASSSTRGSYEQYF	TGTGCCAGCAGCTCGACTAGAGGATCTTACGAGCAGTACTTC
TRBV10-3	-	-	TRBJ2-5	CAISGTPQETQYF	TGTGCCATCTCCGGGACTCCCCAAGAGACCCAGTACTTC
TRBV7-2	-	-	TRBJ1-1	CASSLGNRSEAFF	TGTGCCAGCAGCTTAGGAAACAGGAGTGAAGCTTTCTTT
TRBV7-2	TRBD2	-	TRBJ2-2	CASRLLAGGVGELFF	TGTGCCAGCAGGCTACTAGCGGGAGGGGTCGGGGAGCTGTTTTTT
TRBV7-2	-	-	TRBJ2-3	CASSLARTPNTQYF	TGTGCCAGCAGCTTAGCGCGGACCCCCAATACGCAGTATTTT
TRBV20-1	TRBD1	-	TRBJ1-5	CSAQTGRIQPQHF	TGCAGTGCTCAGACAGGGCGGATCCAGCCCCAGCATTTT
TRBV11-1	-	few	TRBJ2-7	CASSSSRDTYEQYF	TGTGCCAGCAGCTCAAGCAGGGACACCTACGAGCAGTACTTC
TRBV3-1	-	-	TRBJ2-1	CATGGTNNEQFF	TGTGCCACTGGGGGGACCAACAATGAGCAGTTCTTC
TRBV29-1	-	-	TRBJ2-5	CSAVESYQETQYF	TGCAGCGCCGTGGAGTCGTACCAAGAGACCCAGTACTTC
TRBV4-3	-	few	TRBJ1-4	CASSQNRATNEKLFF	TGCGCCAGCAGCCAGAACAGGGCAACTAATGAAAAACTGTTTTTT
TRBV27	-	few	TRBJ2-4	CASSYAAHAGGNIQYF	TGTGCCAGCAGTTACGCCGCACATGCTGGGGGAAACATTCAGTACTTC
TRBV10-3	-	once	TRBJ1-4	CAISPGQGMLNEKLFF	TGTGCCATCAGTCCGGGACAAGGAATGCTTAATGAAAAACTGTTTTTT
TRBV24-1	TRBD1	-	TRBJ2-7	CATSDRRGKNNEQYF	TGTGCCACCAGTGACCGCAGGGGGAAGAACAATGAGCAGTACTTC
TRBV29-1	TRBD2	-	TRBJ2-7	CSVTGMSGKVDEQYF	TGCAGCGTCACGGGGATGAGCGGGAAGGTCGATGAGCAGTACTTC
TRBV6-5	-	-	TRBJ2-5	CASRGGALGETQYF	TGTGCCAGCAGGGGGGGGGCATTAGGAGAGACCCAGTACTTC
TRBV7-6	-	-	TRBJ2-5	CASSRNFITKDGQETRYF	TGTGCCAGCAGCCGAAACTTTATAACCAAGGACGGCCAAGAGACCCGGTACTTC
TRBV30	-	-	TRBJ2-1	CAWSVPLDEQFF	TGTGCCTGGAGTGTACCCTTGGATGAGCAGTTCTTC
TRBV4-2	TRBD1	few	TRBJ1-1	CASRFKDRGPFF	TGTGCCAGCAGGTTTAAGGACAGGGGACCTTTCTTT
TRBV5-1	TRBD2	few	TRBJ2-1	CASSLIGTSGSNEQFF	TGCGCCAGCAGCTTGATTGGGACTAGCGGGAGTAATGAGCAGTTCTTC
TRBV5-1	TRBD2	-	TRBJ2-1	CASSGSGLAGGMSYEQFF	TGCGCCAGCAGCGGCTCGGGACTAGCGGGAGGGATGTCCTACGAGCAGTTCTTC
TRBV12-3/TRBV12-4	-	-	TRBJ1-1	CASSLVGTTEAFF	TGTGCCAGCAGTTTAGTAGGGACCACTGAAGCTTTCTTT
TRBV4-2	-	few	TRBJ1-2	CASSQDHRATGGYTF	TGTGCCAGCAGCCAAGATCACAGGGCGACGGGGGGCTACACCTTC
TRBV2	TRBD2	few	TRBJ2-7	CASLGLAAYEQYF	TGTGCCAGCTTGGGACTAGCAGCCTACGAGCAGTACTTC
TRBV29-1	-	few	TRBJ2-5	CSVSSGTPGKTQYF	TGCAGCGTTTCATCCGGGACGCCCGGGAAGACCCAGTACTTC
TRBV4-3	TRBD2	-	TRBJ2-1	CASSQVWASGSADEQFF	TGCGCCAGCAGCCAAGTCTGGGCTAGCGGGAGTGCCGATGAGCAGTTCTTC
TRBV27	-	-	TRBJ1-2	CASSIRGGYGYTF	TGTGCCAGCAGTATCAGGGGAGGATATGGCTACACCTTC
TRBV7-2	TRBD2	few	TRBJ2-7	CASRAGLAVSSYEQYF	TGTGCCAGCAGAGCGGGACTAGCGGTGAGCTCCTACGAGCAGTACTTC
TRBV10-3	TRBD2	-	TRBJ2-1	CAISESLAGRFF	TGTGCCATCAGTGAGTCTCTAGCGGGAAGGTTCTTC
TRBV29-1	TRBD2	-	TRBJ2-1	CSSWASGRSGEQFF	TGCAGCTCCTGGGCTAGCGGGAGGAGTGGTGAGCAGTTCTTC
TRBV3-1	TRBD2	-	TRBJ2-2	CASSPWTSGSTGELFF	TGTGCCAGCAGCCCCTGGACTAGCGGGAGCACCGGGGAGCTGTTTTTT
TRBV11-2	-	few	TRBJ1-2	CASSREGLYGYTF	TGTGCCAGCAGCCGCGAGGGACTCTATGGCTACACCTTC
TRBV6-2/TRBV6-3	-	-	TRBJ2-1	CARSPRLVSNEQFF	TGCGCCCGCAGTCCGAGACTGGTAAGCAACGAGCAGTTCTTC
TRBV14	TRBD1	-	TRBJ2-5	CASSQYRGSPQETQYF	TGTGCCAGCAGCCAATACAGGGGGTCCCCCCAAGAGACCCAGTACTTC
TRBV29-1	-	-	TRBJ2-7	CSVEFQAESYVQYF	TGCAGCGTTGAATTTCAGGCCGAGTCCTACGTGCAGTACTTC
TRBV18	TRBD1	-	TRBJ2-4	CASSPRRDRGNIQYF	TGTGCCAGCTCACCTCGAAGGGACAGGGGGAACATTCAGTACTTC
TRBV6-2/TRBV6-3	-	-	TRBJ2-1	CASSYSTLAVHEQFF	TGTGCCAGCAGTTACTCGACTCTAGCAGTCCATGAGCAGTTCTTC
TRBV20-1	-	many	TRBJ1-5	CSAQSGSGAQPQHF	TGCAGTGCCCAATCAGGGTCGGGGGCTCAGCCCCAGCATTTT
TRBV3-1	-	few	TRBJ2-7	CASSQDQGRIYEQYF	TGTGCCAGCAGCCAAGATCAGGGCAGAATTTACGAGCAGTACTTC
TRBV7-2	TRBD1	-	TRBJ2-5	CACSYPGQGHQETQYF	TGTGCCTGCAGTTACCCGGGACAGGGGCACCAAGAGACCCAGTACTTC